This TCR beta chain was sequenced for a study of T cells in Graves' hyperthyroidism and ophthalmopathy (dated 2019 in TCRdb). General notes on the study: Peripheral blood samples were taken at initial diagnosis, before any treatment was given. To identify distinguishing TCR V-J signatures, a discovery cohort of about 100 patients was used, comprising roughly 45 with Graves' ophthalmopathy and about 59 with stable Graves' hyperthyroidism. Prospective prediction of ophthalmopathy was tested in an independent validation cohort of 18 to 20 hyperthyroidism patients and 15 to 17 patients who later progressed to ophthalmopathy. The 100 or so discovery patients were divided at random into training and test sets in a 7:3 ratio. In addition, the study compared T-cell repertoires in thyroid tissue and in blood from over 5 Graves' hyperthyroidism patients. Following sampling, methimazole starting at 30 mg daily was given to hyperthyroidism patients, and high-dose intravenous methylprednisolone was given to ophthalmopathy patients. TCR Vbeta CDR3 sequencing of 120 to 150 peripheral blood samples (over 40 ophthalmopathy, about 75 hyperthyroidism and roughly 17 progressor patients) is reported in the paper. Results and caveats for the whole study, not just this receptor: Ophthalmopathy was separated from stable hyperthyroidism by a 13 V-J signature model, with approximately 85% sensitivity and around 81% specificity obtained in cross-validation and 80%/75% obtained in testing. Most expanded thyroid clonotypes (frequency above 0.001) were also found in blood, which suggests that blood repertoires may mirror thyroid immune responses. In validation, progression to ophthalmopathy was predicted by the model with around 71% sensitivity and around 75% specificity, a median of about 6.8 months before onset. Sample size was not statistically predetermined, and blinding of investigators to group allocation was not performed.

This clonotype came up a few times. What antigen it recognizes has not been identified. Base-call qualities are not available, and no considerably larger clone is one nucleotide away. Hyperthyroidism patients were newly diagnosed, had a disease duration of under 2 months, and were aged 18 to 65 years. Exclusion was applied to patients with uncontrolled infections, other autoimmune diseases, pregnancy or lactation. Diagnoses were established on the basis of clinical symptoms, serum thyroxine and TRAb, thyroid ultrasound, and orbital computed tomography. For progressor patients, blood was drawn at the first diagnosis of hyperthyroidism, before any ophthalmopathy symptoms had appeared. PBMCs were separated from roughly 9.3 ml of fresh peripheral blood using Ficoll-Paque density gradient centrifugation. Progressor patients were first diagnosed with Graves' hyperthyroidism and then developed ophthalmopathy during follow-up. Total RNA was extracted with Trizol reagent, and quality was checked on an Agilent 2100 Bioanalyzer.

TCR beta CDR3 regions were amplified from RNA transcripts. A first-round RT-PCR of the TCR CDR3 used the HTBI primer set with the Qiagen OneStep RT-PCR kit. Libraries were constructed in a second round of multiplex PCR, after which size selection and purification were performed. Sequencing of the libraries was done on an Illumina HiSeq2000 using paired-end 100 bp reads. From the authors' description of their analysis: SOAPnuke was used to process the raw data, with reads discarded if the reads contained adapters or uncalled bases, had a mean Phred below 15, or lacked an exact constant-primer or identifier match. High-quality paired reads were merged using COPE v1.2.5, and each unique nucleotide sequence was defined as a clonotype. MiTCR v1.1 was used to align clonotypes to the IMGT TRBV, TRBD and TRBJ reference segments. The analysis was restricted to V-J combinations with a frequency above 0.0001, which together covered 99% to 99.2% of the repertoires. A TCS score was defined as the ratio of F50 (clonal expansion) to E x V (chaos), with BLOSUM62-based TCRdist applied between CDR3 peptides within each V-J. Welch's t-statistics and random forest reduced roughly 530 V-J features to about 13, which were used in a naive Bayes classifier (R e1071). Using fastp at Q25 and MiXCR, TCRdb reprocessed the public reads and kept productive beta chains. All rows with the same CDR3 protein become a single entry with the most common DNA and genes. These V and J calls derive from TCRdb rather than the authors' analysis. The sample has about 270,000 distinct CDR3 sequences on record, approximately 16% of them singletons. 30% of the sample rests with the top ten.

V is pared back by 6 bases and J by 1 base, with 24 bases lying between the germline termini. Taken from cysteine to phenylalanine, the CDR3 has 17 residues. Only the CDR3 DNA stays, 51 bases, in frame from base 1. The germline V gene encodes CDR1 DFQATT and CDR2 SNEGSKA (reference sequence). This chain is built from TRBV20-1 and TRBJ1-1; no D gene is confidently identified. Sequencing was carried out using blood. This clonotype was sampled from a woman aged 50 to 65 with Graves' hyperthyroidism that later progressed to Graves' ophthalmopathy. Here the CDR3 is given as CSARTTQTSAENTEAFF. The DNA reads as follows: TGCAGTGCGAGAACCACTCAAACCTCCGCAGAGAACACTGAAGCTTTCTTT.